This T cell receptor beta chain was recorded in a study of CD8 T cells in ankylosing spondylitis. The sample holds many counts of this clonotype. Its antigen is still unknown. TCRdb re-called the 5' RACE reads with MiXCR, one entry per CDR3 protein. Of about 340,000 distinct CDR3 sequences in the sample, under 8.5% were seen once. Study observations and caveats: As reported, disease-linked clones showed significant enrichment in matched ankylosing spondylitis synovial fluid. For ankylosing spondylitis blood, a TCR beta motif of under 10 highly homologous variants appeared characteristic.

Trimming took 6 bases from V and 4 from J, leaving 16 bases between them. The germline gives CDR1 DFQATT, CDR2 SNEGSKA (reference sequence). The CDR3 covers 14 residues. What was sequenced was blood, either unsorted or a sorted T cell fraction (not recorded which). The chain combines TRBV20-1 with TRBJ2-1; TRBD2 is a possible D gene (7 bases). The clonotype originates from a male donor with ankylosing spondylitis. The CDR3 region is CSARRGGAYNEQFF. DNA of the CDR3: TGCAGTGCCCGTAGGGGGGGGGCTTACAATGAGCAGTTCTTC.